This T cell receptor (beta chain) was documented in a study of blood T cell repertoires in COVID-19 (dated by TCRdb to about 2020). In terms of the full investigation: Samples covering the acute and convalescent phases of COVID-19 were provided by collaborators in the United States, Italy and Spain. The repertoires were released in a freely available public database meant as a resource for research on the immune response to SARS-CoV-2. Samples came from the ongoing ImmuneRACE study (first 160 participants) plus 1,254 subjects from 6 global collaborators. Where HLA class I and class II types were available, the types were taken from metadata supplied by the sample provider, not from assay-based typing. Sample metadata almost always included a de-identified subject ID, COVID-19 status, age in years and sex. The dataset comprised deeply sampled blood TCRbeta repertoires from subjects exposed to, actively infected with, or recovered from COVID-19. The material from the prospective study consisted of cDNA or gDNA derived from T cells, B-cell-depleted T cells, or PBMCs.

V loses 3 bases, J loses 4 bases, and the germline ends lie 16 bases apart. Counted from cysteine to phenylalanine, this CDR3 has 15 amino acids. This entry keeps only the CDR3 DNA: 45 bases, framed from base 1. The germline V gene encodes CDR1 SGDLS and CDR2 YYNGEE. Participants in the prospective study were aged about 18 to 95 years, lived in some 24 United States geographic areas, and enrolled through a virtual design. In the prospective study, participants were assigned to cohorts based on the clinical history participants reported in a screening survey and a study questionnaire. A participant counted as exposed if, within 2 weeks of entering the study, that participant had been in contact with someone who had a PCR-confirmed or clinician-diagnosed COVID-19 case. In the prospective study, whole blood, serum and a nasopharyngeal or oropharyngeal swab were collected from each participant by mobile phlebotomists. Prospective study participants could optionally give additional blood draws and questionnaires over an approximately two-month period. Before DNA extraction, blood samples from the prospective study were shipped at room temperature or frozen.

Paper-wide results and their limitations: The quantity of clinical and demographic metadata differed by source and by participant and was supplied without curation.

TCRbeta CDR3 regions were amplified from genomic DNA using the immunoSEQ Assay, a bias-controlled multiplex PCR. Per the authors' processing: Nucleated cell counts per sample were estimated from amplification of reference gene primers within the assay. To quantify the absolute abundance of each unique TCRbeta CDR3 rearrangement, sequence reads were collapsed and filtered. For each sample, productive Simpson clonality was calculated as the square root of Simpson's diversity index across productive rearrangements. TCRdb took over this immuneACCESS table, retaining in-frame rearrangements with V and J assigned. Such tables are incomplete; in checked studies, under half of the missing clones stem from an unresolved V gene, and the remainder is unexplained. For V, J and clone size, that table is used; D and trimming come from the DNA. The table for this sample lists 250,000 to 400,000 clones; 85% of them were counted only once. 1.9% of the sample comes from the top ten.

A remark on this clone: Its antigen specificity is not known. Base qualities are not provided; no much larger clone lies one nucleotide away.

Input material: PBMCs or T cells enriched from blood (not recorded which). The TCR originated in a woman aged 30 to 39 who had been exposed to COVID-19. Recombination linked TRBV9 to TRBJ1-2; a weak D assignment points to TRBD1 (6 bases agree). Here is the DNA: TGTGCCAGCAGCGCAGGGCGGGGGCGCAGCTATGGCTACACCTTC. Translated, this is CASSAGRGRSYGYTF.